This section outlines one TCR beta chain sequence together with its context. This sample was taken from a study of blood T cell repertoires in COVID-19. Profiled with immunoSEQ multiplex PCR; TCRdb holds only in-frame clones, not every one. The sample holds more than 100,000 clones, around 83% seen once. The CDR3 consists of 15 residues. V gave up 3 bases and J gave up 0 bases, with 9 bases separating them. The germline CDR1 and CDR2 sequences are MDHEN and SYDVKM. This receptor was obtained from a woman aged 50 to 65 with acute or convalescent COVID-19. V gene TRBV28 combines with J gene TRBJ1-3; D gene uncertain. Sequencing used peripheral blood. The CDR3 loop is CASSLRLSSGNTIYF. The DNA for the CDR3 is TGTGCCAGCAGTTTGCGACTCAGCTCTGGAAACACCATATATTTT.